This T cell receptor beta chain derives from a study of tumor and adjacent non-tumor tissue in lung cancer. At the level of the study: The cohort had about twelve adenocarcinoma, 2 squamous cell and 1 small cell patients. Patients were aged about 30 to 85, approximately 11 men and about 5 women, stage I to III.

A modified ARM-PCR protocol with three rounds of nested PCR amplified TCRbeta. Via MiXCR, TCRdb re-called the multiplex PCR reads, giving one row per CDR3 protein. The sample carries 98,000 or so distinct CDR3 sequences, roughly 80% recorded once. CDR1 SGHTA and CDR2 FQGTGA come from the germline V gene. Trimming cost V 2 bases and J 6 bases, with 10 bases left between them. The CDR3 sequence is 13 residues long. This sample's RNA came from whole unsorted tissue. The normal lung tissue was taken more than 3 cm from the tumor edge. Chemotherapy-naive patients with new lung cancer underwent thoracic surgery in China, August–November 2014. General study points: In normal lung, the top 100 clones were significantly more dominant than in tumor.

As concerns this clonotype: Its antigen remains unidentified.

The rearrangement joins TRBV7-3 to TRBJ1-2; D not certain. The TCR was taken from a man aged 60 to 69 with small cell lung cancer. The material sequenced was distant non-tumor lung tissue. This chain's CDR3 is CASSLRPGDGYTF. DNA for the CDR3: TGTGCCAGCAGCTTACGGCCAGGCGATGGCTACACCTTC.